The rows below give T cell receptor beta chains drawn from one sample of a study of early T cells in non-severe SARS-CoV-2 infection. TCRdb re-analysed the 5' RACE reads in MiXCR, keeping a single row per CDR3 protein. The repertoire holds roughly 50,000 distinct CDR3 sequences, with roughly 7.6% as singletons. The sequences come from whole blood, collected at baseline. The receptors originated from an adult who was a healthcare worker with PCR-confirmed SARS-CoV-2 infection or an uninfected control (not recorded which). Both conserved end residues are part of each CDR3. The D gene is left open where the match is weak. Size is omitted from some rows. Given values are once, few, many or a class for expanded clones.

v_gene,d_gene,j_gene,abundance,CDR3nt,CDR3aa
TRBV4-1,TRBD1,TRBJ2-5,many,TGCGCCAGCAGCCAAGGACAGGGGGCGGAGACCCAGTACTTC,CASSQGQGAETQYF
TRBV6-5,NA,TRBJ2-5,NA,TGTGCCAGCACCCGACTAGGTCTAAGGACCCAGTACTTC,CASTRLGLRTQYF
TRBV2,NA,TRBJ2-6,few,TGTGCCAGCTTCGGCGGAGGCAAAGGGGCCAACGTCCTGACTTTC,CASFGGGKGANVLTF
TRBV28,TRBD1,TRBJ2-7,many,TGTGCCAGCAGCTATGGGACAGGGGGCGGCGAGCAGTACTTC,CASSYGTGGGEQYF
TRBV2,NA,TRBJ2-7,few,TGTGCCAGCAGGCGAGGGAACTACGAGCAGTACTTC,CASRRGNYEQYF
TRBV6-6,TRBD1,TRBJ1-5,NA,TGTGCCAGCAGTTACTCGGGACAGATCAATCAGCCCCAGCATTTT,CASSYSGQINQPQHF
TRBV12-3/TRBV12-4,TRBD1,TRBJ1-1,NA,TGTGCCAGCAGTTCCCAGGGACAGTTGAACACTCAAGCTTTCTTT,CASSSQGQLNTQAFF
TRBV5-1,TRBD2,TRBJ2-1,many,TGCGCCAGCAGCCGAGCGGGAGGCTCCTACAATGAGCAGTTCTTC,CASSRAGGSYNEQFF
TRBV29-1,NA,TRBJ1-1,many,TGCAGCGTTGAACCTGGCCCTCAGAACACTGAAGCTTTCTTT,CSVEPGPQNTEAFF
TRBV6-2/TRBV6-3,TRBD1,TRBJ1-5,many,TGTGCCAGCAGCCGACAGGGATTGGGCAATCAGCCCCAGCATTTT,CASSRQGLGNQPQHF
TRBV19,NA,TRBJ2-7,many,TGTGCCAGTAGTATGGAGCTGGGCCGGACCTACGAGCAGTACTTC,CASSMELGRTYEQYF
TRBV10-3,NA,TRBJ1-6,many,TGTGCCATCAGCCCCACAGGGAGGGAGAGCTCCTATAATTCACCCCTCCACTTT,CAISPTGRESSYNSPLHF
TRBV29-1,NA,TRBJ2-7,NA,TGCAGCGTTGTCCAAGGCCTCGAGCAGTACTTC,CSVVQGLEQYF
TRBV12-3/TRBV12-4,NA,TRBJ2-1,few,TGTGCCAGCAAGGGGTCCCCCTACAATGAGCAGTTCTTC,CASKGSPYNEQFF
TRBV18,TRBD1,TRBJ2-1,NA,TGTGCCAGCTCACCACGGCAGGGGGCGGCCGATGAGCAGTTCTTC,CASSPRQGAADEQFF
TRBV18,NA,TRBJ2-5,few,TGTGCCAGCTCACCACGAAGTGGTGAGACCCAGTACTTC,CASSPRSGETQYF
TRBV4-1,NA,TRBJ1-4,many,TGCGCCAGCAGCTCCATACAGGCAGGGGACGAAAAACTGTTTTTT,CASSSIQAGDEKLFF
TRBV10-3,NA,TRBJ2-5,many,TGTGCCATCAGTCGGACAGTGGAGACCCAGTACTTC,CAISRTVETQYF
TRBV20-1,NA,TRBJ2-7,NA,TGCAGTGCTAACCTAGCGACAGGGTACGAGCAGTACTTC,CSANLATGYEQYF
TRBV7-2,NA,TRBJ2-7,few,TGTGCCAGCAGCGCCGTCTCTTTGACGTCGTTCCCCCCCTACGAGCAGTACTTC,CASSAVSLTSFPPYEQYF
TRBV5-1,TRBD2,TRBJ2-7,many,TGCGCCAGCAGCTTAGCGGGAGGGCCCACCTACGAGCAGTACTTC,CASSLAGGPTYEQYF
TRBV12-3/TRBV12-4,TRBD2,TRBJ2-7,few,TGTGCCAGCAGGGTAGCGGGAGTGAACGAGCAGTACTTC,CASRVAGVNEQYF
TRBV7-2,NA,TRBJ2-7,many,TGTGCCAGCAGCTCTAGCTCCTACGAGCAGTACTTC,CASSSSSYEQYF
TRBV12-2,NA,TRBJ2-7,few,TGTGCAAGTCGCCTTCCTTACGAGCAGTACTTC,CASRLPYEQYF